Below, 10 T cell receptor beta chains from the same sample are listed, as sequenced in a study of cytomegalovirus exposure and HLA in healthy donors. 60 Vbeta and 13 Jbeta primers were used in PCR. TCRdb's copy holds only in-frame clones and misses some; the assay was immunoSEQ multiplex PCR. The table records some 130,000 clones, about 68% of them present only once. Sequenced sample: PBMCs. The receptors stem from a human donor in good health.

The chain links TRBV9 to TRBJ2-3, with 7 bases aligning to TRBD2. The CDR3 covers 16 residues. Germline assignment: CDR1 SGDLS and CDR2 YYNGEE. J was trimmed by 8 bases and V by 0 bases; bases with no gene match: 12. Written as DNA, the CDR3 is TGTGCCAGCAGCGTAGGCGGGGGTCCTCCACCCCTTACGCAGTATTTT. It encodes CASSVGGGPPPLTQYF.

The gene calls are TRBV19 and TRBJ2-1, with 9 bases lining up with TRBD1. The CDR3 runs to 15 residues. From germline, CDR1 is LNHDA and CDR2 SQIVND (reference sequence). After removal of 0 bases from V and 7 bases from J, the junction contained 4 bases not matched to a gene. In nucleotides, the CDR3 is TGTGCCAGTAGTATAGAGGGACAGGGTTTGAATGAGCAGTTCTTC. It yields the protein CASSIEGQGLNEQFF. The full variable domain, completed using reference TRBV19 and TRBJ2-1, is DGGITQSPKYLFRKEGQNVTLSCEQNLNHDAMYWYRQDPGQGLRLIYYSQIVNDFQKGDIAEGYSVSREKKESFPLTVTSAQKNPTAFYLCASSIEGQGLNEQFFGPGTRLTVL.

The J gene is TRBJ1-5, the V gene TRBV11-3; 9 positions agree with TRBD1. The CDR3 length is 15 residues. The ends lost 5 bases at V and 4 bases at J; junction bases unmatched: 6. Germline loops: CDR1 SGHNT, CDR2 YENEEA. CDR3 sequence (DNA): TGTGCCAGCAGCCCTAAGACAGGGGGGAATCAGCCCCAGCATTTT. The encoded protein is CASSPKTGGNQPQHF.

The rearrangement links TRBV5-4 to TRBJ2-1; 12 bases are a match to TRBD2. The CDR3 is made up of 16 amino acids. Germline CDR1 and CDR2: SGHNT and YYREEE (reference sequence). V lost 4 bases and J lost 4; bases outside the gene matches: 6. CDR3 amino acids: CASSTSTSGSYNEQFF. The CDR3 DNA reads TGTGCCAGCAGCACCTCGACTAGCGGGAGTTACAATGAGCAGTTCTTC.

The CDR3 protein is CASSLAREGPRHEQYF. CDR3 in DNA: TGTGCCAGCAGCTTAGCCCGGGAGGGCCCTCGCCACGAGCAGTACTTC. The chain recombines TRBV11-2 with TRBJ2-7, with TRBD2 matching over 8 bases. Trimming took 1 base from V and 5 from J; bases not matched to a gene: 10. CDR3 length equals 16 residues. Germline V gene lookup returns CDR1 SGHAT and CDR2 FQNNGV.

V is TRBV27 and J is TRBJ1-5; unclear D gene. CDR1 MNHEY and CDR2 SMNVEV come from the germline V gene (reference sequence). The CDR3 runs to 14 residues. Between the trimmed V and J ends, which lost 2 bases and 0 bases, there was a span of 5 bases. CDR3 protein: CASSLRGSNQPQHF. Here the CDR3 DNA reads TGTGCCAGCAGTTTACGGGGTAGCAATCAGCCCCAGCATTTT.

The chain joins TRBV28 to TRBJ2-7, with a tentative D call TRBD1 (6 bases). The V gene lost 6 bases and the J gene lost 2 bases, with 17 bases spanning the gap. The germline V gene encodes CDR1 MDHEN and CDR2 SYDVKM. The CDR3 length is 15 residues. In nucleotides, the CDR3 is TGTGCCAGCAGACTTTCCCGGACAGCCACCTACGAGCAGTACTTC. As protein: CASRLSRTATYEQYF.

The chain uses TRBV19 and TRBJ2-1, with 7 positions matching TRBD2. Germline values: CDR1 LNHDA, CDR2 SQIVND (reference sequence). V was pared by 3 bases and J by 6 bases, with 5 bases of the junction left unmatched. The CDR3 spans 14 residues. The CDR3 nucleotides read TGTGCCAGTAGTATGGCGGGAGTTGCCAATGAGCAGTTCTTC. This gives the protein CASSMAGVANEQFF.

This chain links TRBV6-1 with TRBJ2-2, with D maybe TRBD1 (6 bases). Trimming took off 2 bases at V and 3 bases at J, with 10 bases between the two ends. Per germline, CDR1 MNHNS and CDR2 SASEGT. This CDR3 contains 15 residues. The CDR3: CASSEPNRDTGELFF. The CDR3 region has the DNA TGTGCCAGCAGTGAACCGAACAGGGACACCGGGGAGCTGTTTTTT.

The chain couples TRBV5-1 to TRBJ2-7, with 12 bases that match TRBD2. This CDR3 contains 17 residues. V trimming: 0 bases; J trimming: 7 bases; junction bases outside the gene matches: 11. Per the germline V gene, CDR1 is SGHRS and CDR2 is YFSETQ. The CDR3 reads CASSLGALAGGRREQYF. As DNA, the CDR3 is TGCGCCAGCAGCTTGGGGGCGCTAGCGGGAGGGCGTAGGGAGCAGTACTTC.